This section outlines one T cell receptor (beta chain) sequence together with its context. This sample is drawn from a study of control samples from healthy donors and cancer patients. With 6 bases clipped from V and 2 bases from J, the junction kept 4 bases outside the gene matches. CDR1 and CDR2 (germline): ENHRY, SYGVKD. CDR3 size: 13 residues. Clones were sequenced by immunoSEQ multiplex PCR, and TCRdb holds only the in-frame ones, with some missing. The sample holds about 160,000 clones; approximately 93% are singletons and the top ten take 5% to 7%. Sequencing was done on a sample of blood. This chain joins TRBV10-3 and TRBJ2-7, with TRBD1 matching over 7 bases. The TCR was taken from a man younger than 35 in good health. The CDR3 DNA reads as TGTGCCATCAGGATTGGACAGGCCTACGAGCAGTACTTC. Encoded protein: CAIRIGQAYEQYF.